Presented here are 19 T cell receptor beta chains from one specimen sequenced in a study of shared clonotypes between healthy human individuals (TCRdb year 2020). The library was made by the immunoSEQ multiplex PCR assay. The immuneACCESS repertoire file appears here via TCRdb, limited to in-frame rearrangements. These files lack a portion of the clones; in checked studies, under half of the deficit traces to unresolved V genes, and the cause of the others is not known. The sample profile shows over 950,000 clones; roughly 80% of them were found once. About 0.89% of the sample is in the top ten clones. The sample taken for sequencing was memory CD4+ T cells from PBMCs. Explained via the paper, the cell subset or site label denotes: CD45RA-negative fraction. The source of these receptors is a man younger than 35 in good health. Some clones in this sample may be carry-over from other donors' samples.

The chain uses TRBV18 and TRBJ2-2, with 15 bases that match TRBD2. The CDR3 spans 17 residues. Losses at the gene ends were 0 bases for V and 4 bases for J; bases not matched to a gene: 0. Per the germline V gene, CDR1 is KGHSH and CDR2 is LQKENI. DNA of the CDR3: TGTGCCAGCTCACCACCGGGACTAGCGGGAGGCACCGGGGAGCTGTTTTTT. It codes for CASSPPGLAGGTGELFF.

This clone has a single count. The gene calls are TRBV30 and TRBJ2-7; D possibly corresponds to TRBD1 (6 bases). The CDR3 consists of 13 residues. Germline loops: CDR1 GTSNPN, CDR2 SVGIG (reference sequence). The V end was cut by 1 base, the J end by 7 bases, with 14 bases between. CDR3 coding DNA: TGTGCCTGGAGTGGGGCAGGGGTGAGTGAGCAGTACTTC. Translated, it gives CAWSGAGVSEQYF.

This chain joins TRBV6-1 and TRBJ1-2, with 7 nucleotides matching TRBD1. The CDR3 sequence is 14 residues long. After removal of 6 bases from V and 4 bases from J, the junction contained 8 bases not matched to a gene. Germline CDR1 and CDR2: MNHNS and SASEGT. The CDR3 region is CASSAGTVLYGYTF. The CDR3 DNA follows: TGTGCCAGCAGCGCCGGGACAGTCCTCTATGGCTACACCTTC.

For this clone: Within the sample, other DNA sequences also encode this same CDR3. The chain employs TRBV19 and TRBJ1-5; D is unresolved. Trimming left V 3 bases short and J 3 bases short, with 9 bases between. The germline V gene encodes CDR1 LNHDA and CDR2 SQIVND (reference sequence). This CDR3 has 14 amino acids. DNA for the CDR3: TGTGCCAGTAGTATTGGGCAGCCCAATCAGCCCCAGCATTTT. This sequence encodes CASSIGQPNQPQHF.

This rearrangement joins TRBV28 to TRBJ2-7; TRBD2 might be the D (5 bases). Germline V gives CDR1 MDHEN, CDR2 SYDVKM. Trimming removed 4 bases at V and 3 bases at J, with 16 bases between. CDR3 length: 15 residues. CDR3 DNA: TGTGCCAGCAGTTCCCTAGGTGCTAGCAACTACGAGCAGTACTTC. Protein sequence: CASSSLGASNYEQYF.

In this sample, this clone turned up once. The chain links TRBV28 to TRBJ1-2; weak D call: TRBD1 (5 bases). CDR1 and CDR2 (germline): MDHEN, SYDVKM. Trimming took off 8 bases at V and 2 bases at J, with 21 bases between the two ends. This CDR3 comprises 16 residues. CDR3 residues: CASLGRGRKGNYGYTF. CDR3 bases: TGTGCCAGCCTGGGGAGGGGACGGAAGGGAAACTATGGCTACACCTTC.

The chain has TRBV28 and TRBJ2-1; no reliable D call. Trimming left V 3 bases short and J 8 bases short, with 8 bases between. CDR1 and CDR2 (germline): MDHEN, SYDVKM. This CDR3 region has 12 residues. The CDR3 DNA reads as TGTGCCAGCAGTTTCGGATGGGATGAGCAGTTCTTC. Its translation: CASSFGWDEQFF.

V gene TRBV18 combines with J gene TRBJ1-5; the D is unclear. Trimming took 3 bases from V and 5 from J, leaving 8 bases between them. CDR1 KGHSH and CDR2 LQKENI come from the germline V gene. The CDR3 covers 13 residues. The CDR3 nucleotides are TGTGCCAGCTCACCCACGGCAGATCAGCCCCAGCATTTT. Its protein is CASSPTADQPQHF.

There are a few counts of this clone. The chain is built from TRBV5-1 and TRBJ1-1; a possible D gene is TRBD1 (5 bases). The CDR3 is made up of 13 amino acids. Trimming took 0 bases from V and 10 from J, leaving 13 bases between them. Germline V gene data show CDR1 as SGHRS and CDR2 as YFSETQ. The CDR3 protein is CASSLDPGRGAFF. Written as DNA, the CDR3 is TGCGCCAGCAGCTTGGACCCGGGACGGGGAGCTTTCTTT.

The genes are TRBV10-3 and TRBJ2-7; 9 bases line up with TRBD2. The CDR3 extends over 12 amino acids. From germline, CDR1 is ENHRY and CDR2 SYGVKD. J gave up 6 bases and V 6 bases, and 3 bases lay outside the gene matches. The CDR3: CAISLAGVEQYF. For the CDR3, the DNA is TGTGCCATCAGCTTAGCGGGAGTCGAGCAGTACTTC.

The chain links TRBV7-2 to TRBJ2-1, with 9 bases that match TRBD2. V shed 1 base, J shed 8 bases, and the junction held 9 bases outside the gene matches. The CDR3 runs 16 residues. Germline values: CDR1 SGHTA, CDR2 FQGNSA. CDR3: CASSLDSGSSFDEQFF. The CDR3 nucleotides are TGTGCCAGCAGCTTAGATAGCGGGAGTAGTTTCGATGAGCAGTTCTTC.

The V and J genes are TRBV6-1 and TRBJ2-1; the D gene is possibly TRBD2 (7 bases). Germline V gene lookup returns CDR1 MNHNS and CDR2 SASEGT. This CDR3 comprises 15 residues. V lost 6 bases, J lost 6 bases, and 18 bases lay in between. CDR3 sequence: CASRGGLPRGNEQFF. DNA for the CDR3: TGTGCCAGCAGGGGGGGGCTCCCTCGAGGCAATGAGCAGTTCTTC.

This CDR3 reads CASSSKGAVTGELFF. CDR3 nucleotides: TGTGCCAGCAGTTCGAAGGGGGCAGTCACCGGGGAGCTGTTTTTT. The chain is built from TRBV28 and TRBJ2-2; 7 positions agree with TRBD1. J was trimmed by 4 bases and V by 4 bases; bases with no gene match: 6. The germline V gene encodes CDR1 MDHEN and CDR2 SYDVKM. The CDR3 has 15 amino acids.

The chain combines TRBV19 with TRBJ1-5; maybe TRBD1 (6 bases). Trimming removed 5 bases from V and 6 bases from J, with 20 bases in between. Germline-derived CDR1 and CDR2 are LNHDA and SQIVND (reference sequence). This CDR3 region has 16 residues. CDR3 region: CASSARFPGAGQPQHF. CDR3 coding DNA: TGTGCCAGTAGTGCACGTTTCCCGGGGGCAGGTCAGCCCCAGCATTTT.

CDR3 coding DNA: TGTGCCAGCAGTCTCCCTAGCGGGTTGAACTACGAGCAGTACTTC. Translating gives CASSLPSGLNYEQYF. The chain combines TRBV28 with TRBJ2-7, with 8 positions matching TRBD2. Losses at the gene ends were 5 bases for V and 3 bases for J; bases not matched to a gene: 9. The CDR3 length is 15 residues. Germline CDR1 reads MDHEN; CDR2 reads SYDVKM.

The chain has TRBV11-2 and TRBJ2-2, with D perhaps TRBD2 (5 bases). This CDR3 is 13 amino acids long. CDR1 is SGHAT and CDR2 is FQNNGV in the germline V gene. Deletions cut 4 bases from V and 7 bases from J, with 10 bases between. The CDR3 region has the DNA TGTGCCAGCAGCTCAGGACGGGGCGGGGAGCTGTTTTTT. This gives the protein CASSSGRGGELFF.

A single count supports this clone. This rearrangement joins TRBV5-1 to TRBJ2-3; the match to TRBD2 covers 8 bases. Looked up from germline, CDR1 is SGHRS and CDR2 is YFSETQ. The length of the CDR3 is 15 residues. V gave up 1 base and J gave up 4 bases; unmatched junction bases: 5. CDR3 sequence: CASSLPSGFSDTQYF. CDR3 in DNA: TGCGCCAGCAGCTTGCCTAGCGGGTTCTCAGATACGCAGTATTTT.

The J gene is TRBJ2-7, the V gene TRBV7-2, with 9 bases identical to TRBD1. V lost 1 base to trimming and J lost 8 bases; unmatched junction nucleotides: 6. The CDR3 extends over 14 amino acids. Per germline, CDR1 SGHTA and CDR2 FQGNSA. CDR3 region: CASSLGNDRGKQYF. CDR3 in DNA: TGTGCCAGCAGCTTAGGTAACGACAGGGGGAAGCAGTACTTC.

This clone has a single count. The chain couples TRBV7-8 to TRBJ1-4; the match to TRBD1 covers 12 bases. This CDR3 is built from 18 residues. With 6 bases clipped from V and 7 bases from J, the junction kept 15 bases outside the gene matches. Per the germline V gene, CDR1 is SGHVS and CDR2 is FQNEAQ. CDR3 in amino acids: CASRERPGQGARREKLFF. The CDR3 DNA follows: TGTGCCAGCAGAGAACGTCCGGGACAGGGGGCTCGGCGTGAAAAACTGTTTTTT.